The clone carrying this T cell receptor beta chain showed up just a few times. The data were taken from a study of response to subunit inactivated influenza vaccine. V lost 2 bases to trimming and J lost 1 base, with 13 bases between them. The CDR3 extends over 16 amino acids. The germline CDR1 and CDR2 sequences are KGHDR and SFDVKD. A single record per CDR3 protein comes from TCRdb applying MiXCR to the RT-PCR reads. This sample carries some 570,000 distinct CDR3 sequences, approximately 10% of them seen once, and the ten largest clones take 9.5% to 11%. This sample was shared with a second study, whose subject was T cells expressing NK-cell markers. This second report adds: It was by 5'RACE template switching with UMIs that TCR beta cDNA was made. These clonotypes additionally ranked first within the CD3+CD56-NKG2C+ fraction of a few donors.

Sequencing used PBMCs from blood, obtained on the day of vaccination. The receptor comes from a man in his forties or fifties who received an inactivated influenza vaccine. The chain has TRBV24-1 and TRBJ1-2; D remains unclear. The CDR3 sequence: CATSDSGREYNYGYTF. DNA of the CDR3: TGTGCCACCAGTGATTCCGGACGGGAGTATAACTATGGCTACACCTTC.